One and the same sample provided the 16 T cell receptor beta chains below, sequenced in a study of read filtering for tumor transcriptome and immune sequencing. This library used roughly 0.4 ug RNA and molecular barcoded adaptors spanning alpha/delta and beta/gamma chains. Each CDR3 protein is one row after TCRdb ran MiXCR on the reads. The data show about 41,000 distinct CDR3 sequences, over 10% seen once. What was sequenced was a population of CD138-negative cells sorted from bone marrow. These receptor sequences come from a donor aged 40 or over with multiple myeloma.

This clonotype was counted between two and nine times. The CDR3 is CASSIGGLAGANEQFF. CDR3 coding DNA: TGTGCCAGCAGCATAGGAGGACTAGCGGGAGCCAATGAGCAGTTCTTC. This rearrangement joins TRBV9 to TRBJ2-1; 13 bases are shared with TRBD2. Per the germline V gene, CDR1 is SGDLS and CDR2 is YYNGEE. The CDR3 contains 16 residues. The V gene end was trimmed by 4 bases and the J gene end by 6 bases; junction bases not matched to a gene: 7.

In its sample, this clonotype was seen many times. The chain uses TRBV28 and TRBJ2-1; D unresolved. The CDR3 loop spans 13 amino acids. CDR1 and CDR2 from the germline V gene are MDHEN and SYDVKM. V lost 3 bases, J lost 8 bases, and 11 bases lay in between. DNA for the CDR3: TGTGCCAGCAGTTTGCTTAAGGTACATGAGCAGTTCTTC. It translates to CASSLLKVHEQFF.

Many counts were recorded for this clonotype. V and J are TRBV7-6 and TRBJ2-7; maybe TRBD1 (6 bases). The CDR3 sequence is 13 residues long. Trimming pared 3 bases from V and 6 bases from J, leaving 12 bases between. Germline V CDR1 and CDR2: SGHVS, FNYEAQ. For the CDR3, the DNA is TGTGCCAGCAGCTTGACAGGAGACCGCGAGCAGTACTTC. Its translation: CASSLTGDREQYF.

Regarding this clonotype: The junction differs from germline at one of its ends, possibly a read error. The chain employs TRBV5-1 and TRBJ2-2; the D call may be TRBD1 or TRBD2 (6 bases each). This CDR3 comprises 14 residues. Germline values: CDR1 SGHRS, CDR2 YFSETQ. DNA for the CDR3: TGCGCCAGCCGAGGGGGGTTGAACACCGGGGAGCTGCTCTTT. Amino acids: CASRGGLNTGELLF.

This clonotype was recorded at least ten times. The chain joins TRBV25-1 to TRBJ1-5, with TRBD1 identical over 10 bases. CDR3 length equals 14 residues. Germline V CDR1 and CDR2: MGHDK, SYGVNS. Unmatched junction bases numbered 0, after V lost 2 bases and J lost 5 bases. CDR3 DNA: TGTGCCAGCAGTGAAGGACAGGGGGATCAGCCCCAGCATTTT. Residues: CASSEGQGDQPQHF.

This clonotype was observed many times. The chain recombines TRBV5-1 with TRBJ2-3; weak D call: TRBD2 (5 bases). CDR3 length: 15 residues. CDR1 SGHRS and CDR2 YFSETQ come from the germline V gene. Trimming took 4 bases from V and 5 from J, leaving 17 bases between them. CDR3 amino acids: CASSVRLSGLDTQYF. For the CDR3, the DNA is TGCGCCAGCAGCGTCCGCCTGTCGGGATTAGATACGCAGTATTTT. Full variable domain (outside the CDR3, taken from reference TRBV5-1 and TRBJ2-3): KAGVTQTPRYLIKTRGQQVTLSCSPISGHRSVSWYQQTPGQGLQFLFEYFSETQRNKGNFPGRFSGRQFSNSRSEMNVSTLELGDSALYLCASSVRLSGLDTQYFGPGTRLTVL.

This clonotype has a count of ten or more. The chain recombines TRBV7-9 with TRBJ2-2; D call uncertain. V was clipped by 5 bases and J by 1 base, with 11 bases between them. CDR1 and CDR2 from the germline V gene are SEHNR and FQNEAQ (reference sequence). The CDR3 covers 15 residues. The CDR3 reads CASSPGTMNTGELFF. CDR3 bases: TGTGCCAGCAGCCCCGGAACTATGAACACCGGGGAGCTGTTTTTT.

This clonotype was found many times. The J gene is TRBJ2-3, the V gene TRBV30; D is perhaps TRBD1 (6 bases). Trimming left V 0 bases short and J 3 bases short, with 7 bases between. The CDR3 runs to 13 residues. Germline-derived CDR1 and CDR2 are GTSNPN and SVGIG (reference sequence). The CDR3 DNA is TGTGCCTGGAGTGTAGGGGGAACAGATACGCAGTATTTT. This translates into CAWSVGGTDTQYF.

This clonotype appeared many times. This chain links TRBV20-1 with TRBJ2-7; D might be TRBD1 (5 bases). Trimming took 2 bases from V and 6 from J, leaving 17 bases between them. The CDR3 length is 14 residues. Germline V gene sequence: CDR1 DFQATT, CDR2 SNEGSKA (reference sequence). The CDR3 loop is CSARRGTNLGEQYF. The CDR3 DNA reads as TGCAGTGCTAGAAGGGGCACCAACCTGGGCGAGCAGTACTTC.

This clonotype has a count of ten or more. The chain employs TRBV20-1 and TRBJ2-1; TRBD2 aligns across 8 bases. V lost 1 base and J lost 6; bases outside the gene matches: 11. CDR1 DFQATT and CDR2 SNEGSKA come from the germline V gene (reference sequence). The CDR3 loop spans 16 amino acids. CDR3 in DNA: TGCAGTGCTAGAGTGATGACGGGACTAGTGGCCAATGAGCAGTTCTTC. It is translated as CSARVMTGLVANEQFF.

In this sample, this clonotype turned up many times. J is TRBJ1-2 and V is TRBV10-3, with a possible D match to TRBD1 (6 bases). V lost 6 bases, J lost 6 bases, and 17 bases lay in between. CDR3 length: 14 residues. Germline CDR1 ENHRY, CDR2 SYGVKD. CDR3 loop: CAIRTPGGADGYTF. DNA of the CDR3: TGTGCCATCAGGACCCCCGGGGGGGCGGATGGCTACACCTTC.

The V and J genes are TRBV28 and TRBJ1-5; perhaps TRBD1 as D (5 bases). V lost 3 bases, J lost 4 bases, and 16 bases lay in between. Looked up from germline, CDR1 is MDHEN and CDR2 is SYDVKM. This CDR3 has 16 residues. This CDR3 reads CASSFVWDVRNQPQHF. CDR3 coding DNA: TGTGCCAGCAGTTTCGTCTGGGACGTCCGGAATCAGCCCCAGCATTTT.

In its sample, this clonotype was seen many times. The chain links TRBV20-1 to TRBJ2-7; D possibly corresponds to TRBD1 (5 bases). Trimming shortened V by 1 base and J by 5 bases, and 6 bases separated the two germline ends. Germline CDR1 is DFQATT and CDR2 is SNEGSKA (reference sequence). The CDR3 runs 11 residues. The CDR3: CSARVRDEQYF. CDR3 nucleotide sequence: TGCAGTGCTAGAGTCAGGGACGAGCAGTACTTC.

Regarding this clonotype: One end of the junction fails to match germline, which may point to a read error. CDR3 sequence: CASSPAENTEAFF. Written as DNA, the CDR3 is TGTGCCAGCAGCCCCGCGGAGAACACTGAGGCTTTCTTT. This chain links TRBV7-9 with TRBJ1-1, with no clear D. In germline, CDR1 is SEHNR, CDR2 FQNEAQ (reference sequence). The CDR3 extends over 13 amino acids.

As for this clonotype: Relative to the germline gene, one junction end is altered; a read error may explain this. This chain connects TRBV5-5 to TRBJ1-1, with 9 nucleotides matching TRBD1. The CDR3 length is 15 residues. The germline gives CDR1 SGHKS, CDR2 YYEKEE (reference sequence). The CDR3 bases are TGTGCCAGCGGCTTGGACAGGGGTTATGACACTGAAGCTTTCTTT. Its translation is CASGLDRGYDTEAFF.

This clonotype occurred many times. The chain couples TRBV4-3 to TRBJ2-1; 7 bases align to TRBD2. Germline V lookup: CDR1 LGHNA, CDR2 YSLEER. CDR3 size: 14 residues. V was clipped by 3 bases and J by 4 bases; unmatched bases: 3. CDR3 nucleotide sequence: TGCGCCAGCAGCCAGAGTAGCGGGTACAATGAGCAGTTCTTC. Its translation is CASSQSSGYNEQFF.